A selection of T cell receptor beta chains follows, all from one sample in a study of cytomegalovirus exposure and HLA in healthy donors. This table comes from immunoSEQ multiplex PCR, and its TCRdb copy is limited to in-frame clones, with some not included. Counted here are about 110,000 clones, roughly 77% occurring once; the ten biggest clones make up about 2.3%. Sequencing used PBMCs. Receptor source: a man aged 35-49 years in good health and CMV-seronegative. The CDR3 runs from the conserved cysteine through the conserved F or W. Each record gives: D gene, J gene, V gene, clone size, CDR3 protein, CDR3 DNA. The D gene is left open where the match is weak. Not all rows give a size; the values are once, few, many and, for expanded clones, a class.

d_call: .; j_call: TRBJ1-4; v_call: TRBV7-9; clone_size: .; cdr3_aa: CASSLLRRETEKLFF; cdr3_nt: TGTGCCAGCAGCTTATTGAGGCGCGAAACTGAAAAACTGTTTTTT
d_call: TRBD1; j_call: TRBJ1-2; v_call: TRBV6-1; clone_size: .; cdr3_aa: CASSEQGAIGYTF; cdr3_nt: TGTGCCAGCAGTGAGCAGGGGGCAATTGGCTACACCTTC
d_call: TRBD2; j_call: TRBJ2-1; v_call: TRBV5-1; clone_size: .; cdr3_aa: CASSSRSPSGGGHEQFF; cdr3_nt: TGCGCCAGCAGCTCCCGCTCCCCGAGCGGGGGGGGGCATGAGCAGTTCTTC
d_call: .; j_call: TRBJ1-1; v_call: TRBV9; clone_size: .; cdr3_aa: CASSRAGGRVNTEAFF; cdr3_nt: TGTGCCAGCAGTCGAGCAGGTGGGCGAGTAAACACTGAAGCTTTCTTT
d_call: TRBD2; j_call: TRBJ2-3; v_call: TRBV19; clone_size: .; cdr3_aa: CASRTSGGLTDTQYF; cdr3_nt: TGTGCCAGTAGGACTAGCGGGGGGCTCACAGATACGCAGTATTTT
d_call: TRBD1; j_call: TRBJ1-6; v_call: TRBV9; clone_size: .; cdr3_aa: CASGGDRWDSPFHF; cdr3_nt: TGTGCCAGCGGGGGGGACAGGTGGGATTCACCCTTCCACTTT
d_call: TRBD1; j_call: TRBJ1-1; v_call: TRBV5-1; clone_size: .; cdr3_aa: CASSLGQGAGTEAFF; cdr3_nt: TGCGCCAGCAGCTTGGGACAGGGGGCGGGAACTGAAGCTTTCTTT
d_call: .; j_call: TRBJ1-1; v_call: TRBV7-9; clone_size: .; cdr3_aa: CSSSFLAVGGNTEAFF; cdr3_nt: TGTTCCAGCAGCTTTCTGGCGGTTGGAGGGAACACTGAAGCTTTCTTT
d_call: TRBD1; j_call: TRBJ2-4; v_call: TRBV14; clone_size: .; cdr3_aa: CASSFGQGRHIQYF; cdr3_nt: TGTGCCAGCAGTTTCGGACAGGGTCGGCACATTCAGTACTTC
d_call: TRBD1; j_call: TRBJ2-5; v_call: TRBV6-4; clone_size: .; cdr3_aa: CASSDQGTGRGETQYF; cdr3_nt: TGTGCCAGCAGTGACCAAGGGACAGGCCGAGGGGAGACCCAGTACTTC
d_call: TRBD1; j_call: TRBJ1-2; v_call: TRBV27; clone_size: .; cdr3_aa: CASSPNPGGDLSGYTF; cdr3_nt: TGTGCCAGCAGTCCGAACCCAGGGGGCGATCTGAGTGGCTACACCTTC
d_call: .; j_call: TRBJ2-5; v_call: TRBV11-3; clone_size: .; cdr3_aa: CAGSRGMGIGETQYF; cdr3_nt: TGTGCCGGCAGTAGGGGAATGGGGATTGGCGAGACCCAGTACTTC
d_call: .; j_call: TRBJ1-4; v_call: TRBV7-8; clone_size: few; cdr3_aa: CASSHSGQGREKLFF; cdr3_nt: TGTGCCAGCAGCCACAGCGGGCAGGGAAGGGAAAAACTGTTTTTT
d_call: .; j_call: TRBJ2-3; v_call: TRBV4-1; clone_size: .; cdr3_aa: CASSLQGPEDTQYF; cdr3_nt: TGCGCCAGCAGCTTACAGGGTCCCGAAGATACGCAGTATTTT
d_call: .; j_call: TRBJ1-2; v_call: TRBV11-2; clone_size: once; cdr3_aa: CASRSQGWGYTF; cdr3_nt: TGTGCCAGCAGGTCACAGGGCTGGGGCTACACCTTC
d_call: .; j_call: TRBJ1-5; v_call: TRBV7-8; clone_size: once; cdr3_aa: CASSVNSGAQPQHF; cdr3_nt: TGTGCCAGCAGCGTAAATTCCGGAGCTCAGCCCCAGCATTTT
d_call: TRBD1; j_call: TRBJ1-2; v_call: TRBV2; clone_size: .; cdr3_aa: CASSLLTGATYGYTF; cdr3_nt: TGTGCCAGCAGCCTACTGACAGGGGCTACTTATGGCTACACCTTC
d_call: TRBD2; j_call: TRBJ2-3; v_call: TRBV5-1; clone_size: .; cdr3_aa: CASSSSGGPSDTQYF; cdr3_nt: TGCGCCAGCAGCAGTAGCGGGGGGCCCTCAGATACGCAGTATTTT
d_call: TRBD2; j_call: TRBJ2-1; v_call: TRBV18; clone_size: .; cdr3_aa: CASSLIAGTSGVGNEQFF; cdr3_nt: TGTGCCAGCTCATTAATCGCCGGGACTAGCGGGGTTGGGAATGAGCAGTTCTTC
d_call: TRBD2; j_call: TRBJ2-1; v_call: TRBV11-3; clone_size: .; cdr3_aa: CASSLGRTGGPGNEQFF; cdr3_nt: TGTGCCAGCAGCTTAGGAAGAACGGGGGGGCCGGGCAATGAGCAGTTCTTC
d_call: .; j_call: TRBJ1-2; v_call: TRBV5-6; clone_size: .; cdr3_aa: CASSPAPEDYGYTF; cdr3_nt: TGTGCCAGCAGCCCCGCGCCAGAGGACTATGGCTACACCTTC
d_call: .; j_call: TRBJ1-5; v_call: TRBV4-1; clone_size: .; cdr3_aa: CASSQDRGRGLNQPQHF; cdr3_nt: TGCGCCAGCAGCCAAGATCGGGGAAGAGGACTCAATCAGCCCCAGCATTTT
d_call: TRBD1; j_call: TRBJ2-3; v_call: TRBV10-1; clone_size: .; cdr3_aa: CASSESDRAGDTQYF; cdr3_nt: TGCGCCAGCAGTGAGTCAGACAGGGCCGGAGATACGCAGTATTTT
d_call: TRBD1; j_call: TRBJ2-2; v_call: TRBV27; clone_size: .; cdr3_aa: CASSLYPTRTGKSGELFF; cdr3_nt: TGTGCCAGCAGTTTATACCCGACCAGGACAGGGAAATCCGGGGAGCTGTTTTTT
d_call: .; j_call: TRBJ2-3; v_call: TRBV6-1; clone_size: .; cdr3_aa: CASSEITHGEGHTDTQYF; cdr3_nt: TGTGCCAGCAGTGAAATCACTCACGGGGAGGGACACACAGATACGCAGTATTTT
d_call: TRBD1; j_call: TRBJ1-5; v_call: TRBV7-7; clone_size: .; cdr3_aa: CASSHPGTGTSNQPQHF; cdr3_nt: TGTGCCAGCAGTCACCCCGGGACAGGGACAAGCAATCAGCCCCAGCATTTT
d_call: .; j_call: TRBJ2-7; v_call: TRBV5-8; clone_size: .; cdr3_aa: CASSKYRVSSLSNEQYF; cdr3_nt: TGTGCCAGCAGCAAATACAGGGTTTCTTCCCTCTCAAACGAGCAGTACTTC
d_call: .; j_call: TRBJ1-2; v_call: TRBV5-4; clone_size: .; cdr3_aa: CASSLEVGSPGYTF; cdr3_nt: TGTGCCAGCAGCTTGGAGGTGGGCAGCCCAGGCTACACCTTC
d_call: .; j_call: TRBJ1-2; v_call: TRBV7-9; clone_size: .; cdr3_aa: CASRTRNYGYTF; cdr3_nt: TGTGCCAGCAGGACACGAAACTATGGCTACACCTTC
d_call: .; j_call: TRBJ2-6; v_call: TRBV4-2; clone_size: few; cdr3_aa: CASSQDKAVGGANVLTF; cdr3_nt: TGTGCCAGCAGCCAAGATAAGGCAGTCGGGGGGGCCAACGTCCTGACTTTC
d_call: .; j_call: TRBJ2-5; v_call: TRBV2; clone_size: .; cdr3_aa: CASSVQAVRETQYF; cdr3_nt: TGTGCCAGCAGTGTGCAAGCGGTCCGAGAGACCCAGTACTTC
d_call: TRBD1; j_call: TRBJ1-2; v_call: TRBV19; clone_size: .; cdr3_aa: CAVRDRGSYGYTF; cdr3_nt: TGTGCCGTCCGGGACAGGGGGTCCTATGGCTACACCTTC
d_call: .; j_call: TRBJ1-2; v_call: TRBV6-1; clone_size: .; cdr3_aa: CASSYDIKYGYTF; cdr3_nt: TGTGCCAGCAGTTATGACATAAAATATGGCTACACCTTC
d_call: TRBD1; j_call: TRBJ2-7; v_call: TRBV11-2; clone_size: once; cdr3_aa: CASSSTDRGSYEQYF; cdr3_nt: TGTGCCAGCAGCTCAACGGACAGGGGTAGCTACGAGCAGTACTTC
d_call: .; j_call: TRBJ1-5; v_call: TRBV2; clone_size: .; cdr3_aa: CASSERVAGNQPQHF; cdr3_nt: TGTGCCAGCAGTGAACGTGTAGCTGGGAATCAGCCCCAGCATTTT
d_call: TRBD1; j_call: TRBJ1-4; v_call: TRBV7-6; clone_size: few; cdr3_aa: CASSSATGPEKLFF; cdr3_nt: TGTGCCAGCAGTTCAGCGACAGGGCCCGAAAAACTGTTTTTT
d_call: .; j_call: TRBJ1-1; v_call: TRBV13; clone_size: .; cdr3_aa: CASSLGRAGMNTEAFF; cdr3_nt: TGTGCCAGCAGCTTAGGCCGGGCCGGGATGAACACTGAAGCTTTCTTT